The present T cell receptor (beta chain) was sequenced within a study of Ad26.COV2.S vaccination and SARS-CoV-2 variants listed by TCRdb under 2021. With respect to the entire study: Vaccine-arm donors were drawn from COV1001, a multicentre, randomized, double-blind, placebo-controlled phase I-IIa trial of Ad26.COV2.S in healthy adults. The TCR-sequenced set comprised about 30 samples: around 20 Ad26.COV2.S vaccine recipients, 5 placebo recipients and 8 SARS-CoV-2 convalescent individuals. TCRbeta repertoire sequencing was used to assess the specificity and breadth of SARS-CoV-2-reactive T cell receptors after Ad26.COV2.S vaccination. Ad26.COV2.S was administered intramuscularly at a dose of 5x10^10 or 1x10^11 viral particles, either as one shot or as two shots given 56 days apart. Trial participants were randomized into five groups of five: low-dose or high-dose Ad26.COV2.S given once or twice, or placebo on both occasions. Investigators did not know the trial group allocation while performing experiments and assessing outcomes. Broad study findings and their caveats: Spike-specific TCR breadth was higher in Ad26.COV2.S recipients than in placebo recipients (P = 0.0014). Non-spike TCR breadth was comparable between vaccine and placebo recipients, consistent with the vaccine containing only spike. According to the authors, total T cell responses may have been underestimated by the TCR breadth and depth analyses. The study was not powered to compare responses between vaccine doses or regimens. Substantial breadth of spike-specific CD8+ and CD4+ T cell responses was reported after vaccination.

CDR3 length: 16 amino acids, cysteine to phenylalanine. Only CDR3 DNA is held: 48 bases, read in frame from base 1. In the germline V gene, CDR1 corresponds to SGDLS and CDR2 to YYNGEE. Trimmed from V: 0 bases; trimmed from J: 4 bases; junction bases lacking a gene match: 7. The immunoSEQ Assay was used to sequence TCRbeta CDR3 regions. After extraction, genomic DNA underwent amplification by bias-controlled multiplex PCR, followed by high-throughput sequencing. Regarding the original processing steps: Collapsing and filtering of sequences were performed to quantify the absolute abundance of each unique TCRbeta CDR3 region. Usable DNA was measured by amplifying reference genes present in all nucleated cells, and TCRbeta template counts were normalized to that usable DNA to estimate T cell fraction. Repertoire TCRs were annotated as SARS-CoV-2-specific by exact matching of V gene, CDR3 amino acid sequence and J gene to a known reactive TCR set. MIRA supplied the reference SARS-CoV-2 TCR set, which was filtered for enrichment in COVID-19-positive ImmuneCODE repertoires so that public or cross-reactive TCRs were removed. Using the MIRA antigens, annotated TCRs were further analysed by specific ORF or by position within an ORF. Breadth was defined as the number of annotated unique rearrangements divided by the total number of unique productive rearrangements, and depth was defined as the summed frequency of the annotated unique rearrangements. Two-sided Wilcoxon rank-sum tests were applied when comparing TCR breadth between groups. What TCRdb holds here is the immuneACCESS table cut down to in-frame rearrangements. Part of the clones is not present; checked against another copy, under half of the missing clones reflect an unresolved V gene, and the others are unexplained. The DNA was the basis for D and trimming; V, J and clone size are from that table. The table for this sample lists fewer than 500,000 clones; over 75% of them were counted only once. The top ten clones comprise 9% to 15% of the sample.

Details on this clone: The specificity of this receptor is unknown. Per-base qualities were not stored, and no clone one base away is much larger.

Reading the label with the study, this specimen's treatment or condition is: roughly 18 received Ad26.COV2.S at low or high dose, single or two shots; about 5 received placebo; per-sample allocation not given. Repertoires of vaccine and placebo recipients were sequenced from samples collected on day 63 after the first injection. In Cohort 1b, roughly 25 adults aged 18-55 years were enrolled at a single site in Boston, USA, between 29 July and 7 August 2020. Ad26.COV2.S was a replication-incompetent adenovirus type 26 vector that expressed a prefusion-stabilized SARS-CoV-2 spike protein derived from the original Wuhan strain.

This sequence was found in a person aged 18 to 65 who received the Ad26.COV2.S COVID-19 vaccine or a placebo. Sample: peripheral blood, taken in a trial of Ad26.COV2.S vaccine versus placebo. The chain employs TRBV9 and TRBJ2-1; 7 bases in the middle match TRBD2. The sequenced DNA is TGTGCCAGCAGCGTAGCCCCTAGCGGAGTTTACAATGAGCAGTTCTTC. Its translation reads: CASSVAPSGVYNEQFF.